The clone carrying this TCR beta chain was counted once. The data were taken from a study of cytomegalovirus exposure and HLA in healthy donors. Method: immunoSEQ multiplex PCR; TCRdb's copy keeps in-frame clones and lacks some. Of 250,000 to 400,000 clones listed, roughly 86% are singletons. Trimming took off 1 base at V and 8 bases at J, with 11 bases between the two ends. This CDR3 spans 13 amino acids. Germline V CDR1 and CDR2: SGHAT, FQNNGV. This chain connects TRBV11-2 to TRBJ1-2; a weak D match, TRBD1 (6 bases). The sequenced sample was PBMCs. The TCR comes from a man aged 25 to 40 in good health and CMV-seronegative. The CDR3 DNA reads TGTGCCAGCAGCTTAGGCGGGGGCGGCGGCTACACCTTC. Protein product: CASSLGGGGGYTF.